This T cell receptor beta chain was retrieved from a study of T cell responses to AZD1222 COVID-19 vaccine. The study, taken as a whole, reports: Clonal diversity may have been underestimated in mostly white British donors. Sampling captured repertoires only after the peak T cell response.

Profiled with immunoSEQ multiplex PCR; TCRdb holds only in-frame clones, not every one. The table records more than 15,000 clones, over 60% of them present only once. There are 14 residues in the CDR3. CDR1 and CDR2 (germline): MNHEY, SVGAGI. Trimming pared 6 bases from V and 0 bases from J, leaving 10 bases between. Regarding this clone: Antigen unknown.

This receptor was identified in an adult who received the AZD1222 COVID-19 vaccine. The chain recombines TRBV6-5 with TRBJ2-3; D call uncertain. The sequenced sample was peripheral blood, obtained 28 days after the second AZD1222 dose. The DNA for the CDR3 is TGTGCCAGCAGCTTTACTATCAGCACAGATACGCAGTATTTT. It specifies CASSFTISTDTQYF.